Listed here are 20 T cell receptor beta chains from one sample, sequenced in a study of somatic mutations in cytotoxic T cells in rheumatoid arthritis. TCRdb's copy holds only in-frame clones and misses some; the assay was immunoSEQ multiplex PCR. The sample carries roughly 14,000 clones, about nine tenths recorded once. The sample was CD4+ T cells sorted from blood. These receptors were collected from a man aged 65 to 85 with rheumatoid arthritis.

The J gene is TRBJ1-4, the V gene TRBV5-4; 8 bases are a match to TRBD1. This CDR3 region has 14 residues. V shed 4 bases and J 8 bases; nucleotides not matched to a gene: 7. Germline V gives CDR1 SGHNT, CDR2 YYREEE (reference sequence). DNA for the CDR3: TGTGCCAGCAGCCGGACAGGGAGGCTCGAAAAACTGTTTTTT. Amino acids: CASSRTGRLEKLFF.

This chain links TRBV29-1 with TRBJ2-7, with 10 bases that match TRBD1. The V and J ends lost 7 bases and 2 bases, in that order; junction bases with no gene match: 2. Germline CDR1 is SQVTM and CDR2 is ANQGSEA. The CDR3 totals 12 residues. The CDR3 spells CSAGQGAYEQYF. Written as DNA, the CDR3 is TGCAGCGCCGGACAGGGGGCCTACGAGCAGTACTTC.

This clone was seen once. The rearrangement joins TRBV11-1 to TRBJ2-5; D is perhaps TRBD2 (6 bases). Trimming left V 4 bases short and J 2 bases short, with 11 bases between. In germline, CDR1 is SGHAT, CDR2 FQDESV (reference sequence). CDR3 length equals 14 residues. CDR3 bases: TGTGCCAGCAGCTCTCGCGCGGGACAAGAGACCCAGTACTTC. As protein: CASSSRAGQETQYF.

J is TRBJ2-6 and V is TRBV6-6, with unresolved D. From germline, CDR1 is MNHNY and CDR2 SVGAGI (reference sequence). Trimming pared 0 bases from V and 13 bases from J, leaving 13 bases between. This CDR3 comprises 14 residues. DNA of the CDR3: TGTGCCAGCAGTTACTCAGGCCCCTCCAGGGTCCTGACTTTC. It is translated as CASSYSGPSRVLTF.

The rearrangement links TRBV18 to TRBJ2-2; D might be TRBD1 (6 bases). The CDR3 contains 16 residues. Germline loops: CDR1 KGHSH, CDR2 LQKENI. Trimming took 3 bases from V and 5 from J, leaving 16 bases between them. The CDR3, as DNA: TGTGCCAGCTCACCGCGAACAGGGACCGTAACCGGGGAGCTGTTTTTT. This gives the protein CASSPRTGTVTGELFF.

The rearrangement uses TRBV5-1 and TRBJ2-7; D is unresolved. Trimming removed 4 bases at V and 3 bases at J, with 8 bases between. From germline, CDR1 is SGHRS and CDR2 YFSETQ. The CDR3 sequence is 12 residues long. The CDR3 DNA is TGCGCCAGCAGCCTCAACTTCTACGAGCAGTACTTC. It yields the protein CASSLNFYEQYF.

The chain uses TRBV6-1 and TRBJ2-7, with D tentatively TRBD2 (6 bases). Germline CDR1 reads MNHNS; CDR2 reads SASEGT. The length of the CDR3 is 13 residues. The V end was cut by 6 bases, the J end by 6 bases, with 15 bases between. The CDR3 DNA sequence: TGTGCCAGCAGGGTGGCAGGAGGGGCCGAGCAGTACTTC. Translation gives CASRVAGGAEQYF.

CDR3 residues: CASSYSQFSGANVLTF. As DNA, the CDR3 is TGTGCCAGCAGTTACTCACAGTTCTCTGGGGCCAACGTCCTGACTTTC. This chain connects TRBV6-5 to TRBJ2-6; D gene unclear. This CDR3 is built from 16 residues. Trimming pared 0 bases from V and 0 bases from J, leaving 6 bases between. Germline V gives CDR1 MNHEY, CDR2 SVGAGI.

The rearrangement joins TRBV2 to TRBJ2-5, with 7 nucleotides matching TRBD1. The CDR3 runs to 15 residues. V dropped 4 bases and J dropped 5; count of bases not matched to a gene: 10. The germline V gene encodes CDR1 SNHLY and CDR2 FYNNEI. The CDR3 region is CASSGGQFLFETQYF. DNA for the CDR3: TGTGCCAGCAGTGGGGGACAGTTTCTGTTCGAGACCCAGTACTTC.

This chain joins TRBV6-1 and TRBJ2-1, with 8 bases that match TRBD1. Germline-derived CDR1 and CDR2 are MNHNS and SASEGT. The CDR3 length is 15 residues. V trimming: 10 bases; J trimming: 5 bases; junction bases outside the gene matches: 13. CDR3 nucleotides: TGTGCCACCCGCCCGGCAGGGGGCGCAAACAATGAGCAGTTCTTC. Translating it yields CATRPAGGANNEQFF.

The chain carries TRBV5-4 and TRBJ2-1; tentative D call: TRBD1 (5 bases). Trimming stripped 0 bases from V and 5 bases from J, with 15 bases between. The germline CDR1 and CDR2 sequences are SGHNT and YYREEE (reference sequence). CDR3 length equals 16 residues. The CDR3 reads CASSLETVWAHNEQFF. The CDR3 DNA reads TGTGCCAGCAGCTTGGAGACAGTCTGGGCCCACAATGAGCAGTTCTTC.

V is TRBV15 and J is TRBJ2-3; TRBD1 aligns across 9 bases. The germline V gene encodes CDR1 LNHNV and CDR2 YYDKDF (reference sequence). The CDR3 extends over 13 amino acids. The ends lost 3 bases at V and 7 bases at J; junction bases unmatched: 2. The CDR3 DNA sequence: TGTGCCACCAGCAGGGACAGGGGATATACGCAGTATTTT. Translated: CATSRDRGYTQYF. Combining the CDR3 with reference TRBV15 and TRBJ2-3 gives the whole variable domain DAMVIQNPRYQVTQFGKPVTLSCSQTLNHNVMYWYQQKSSQAPKLLFHYYDKDFNNEADTPDNFQSRRPNTSFCFLDIRSPGLGDTAMYLCATSRDRGYTQYFGPGTRLTVL.

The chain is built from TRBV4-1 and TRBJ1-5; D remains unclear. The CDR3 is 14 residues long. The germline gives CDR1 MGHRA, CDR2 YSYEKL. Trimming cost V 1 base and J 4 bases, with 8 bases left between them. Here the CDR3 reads CASSQGRVNQPQHF. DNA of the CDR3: TGCGCCAGCAGCCAAGGGCGGGTGAATCAGCCCCAGCATTTT.

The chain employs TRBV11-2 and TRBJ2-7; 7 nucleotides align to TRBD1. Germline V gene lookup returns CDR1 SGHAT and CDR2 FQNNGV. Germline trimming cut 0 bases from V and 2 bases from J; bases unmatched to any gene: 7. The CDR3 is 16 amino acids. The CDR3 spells CASSLDRGQLTYEQYF. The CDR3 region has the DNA TGTGCCAGCAGCTTAGATCGGGGACAGTTAACCTACGAGCAGTACTTC.

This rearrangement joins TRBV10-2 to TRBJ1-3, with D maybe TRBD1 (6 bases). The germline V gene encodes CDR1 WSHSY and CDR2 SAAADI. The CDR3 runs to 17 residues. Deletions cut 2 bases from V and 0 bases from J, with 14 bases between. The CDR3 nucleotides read TGCGCCAGCAGTGAGCTAACAGGGAGATACTCTGGAAACACCATATATTTT. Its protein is CASSELTGRYSGNTIYF.

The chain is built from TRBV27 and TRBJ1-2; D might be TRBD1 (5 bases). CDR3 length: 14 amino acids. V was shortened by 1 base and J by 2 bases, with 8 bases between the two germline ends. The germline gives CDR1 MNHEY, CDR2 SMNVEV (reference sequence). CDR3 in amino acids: CASSLYSGNYGYTF. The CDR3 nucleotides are TGTGCCAGCAGTTTATATTCAGGGAACTATGGCTACACCTTC.

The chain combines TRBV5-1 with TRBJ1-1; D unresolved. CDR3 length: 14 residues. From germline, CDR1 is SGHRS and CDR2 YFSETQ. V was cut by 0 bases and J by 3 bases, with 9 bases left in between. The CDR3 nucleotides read TGCGCCAGCAGCTTGGACCTCGGGGACACTGAAGCTTTCTTT. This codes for CASSLDLGDTEAFF.

CDR3: CASRGLAGGPYEQYF. The CDR3 nucleotides read TGTGCCAGCAGGGGACTAGCGGGGGGGCCCTACGAGCAGTACTTC. J is TRBJ2-5 and V is TRBV28; 16 bases are a match to TRBD2. The J call may be incorrect, as the DNA end agrees better with TRBJ2-7. CDR3 length: 15 amino acids. Germline V gives CDR1 MDHEN, CDR2 SYDVKM.

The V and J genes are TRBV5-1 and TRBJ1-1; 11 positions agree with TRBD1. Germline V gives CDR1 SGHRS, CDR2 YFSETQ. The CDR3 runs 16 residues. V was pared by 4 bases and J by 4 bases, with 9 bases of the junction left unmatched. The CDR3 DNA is TGCGCCAGCAGCCCGCGGACAGGGGGCGCGAGCACTGAAGCTTTCTTT. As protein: CASSPRTGGASTEAFF.

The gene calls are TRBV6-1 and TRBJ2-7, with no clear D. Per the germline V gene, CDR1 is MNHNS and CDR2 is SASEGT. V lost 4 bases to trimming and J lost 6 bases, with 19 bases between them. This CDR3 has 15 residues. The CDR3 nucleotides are TGTGCCAGCAGTGGGTGGGCCCCCACTCTCTCCGAGCAGTACTTC. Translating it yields CASSGWAPTLSEQYF.